Given below is one T cell receptor beta chain in context. Its matching antigen is unknown. This sample is part of a study of cytomegalovirus exposure and HLA in healthy donors. Findings and limits, study-wide: High sensitivity and specificity were reportedly achieved when the classifier diagnosed cytomegalovirus status. Three of the chains that were CMV-associated were confirmed in vitro to be specific for CMV antigens. 164 TCR beta chains were listed as cytomegalovirus-associated.

Libraries were prepared by immunoSEQ multiplex PCR; TCRdb keeps only in-frame clonotypes and omits some of them. This table has about 190,000 clones, more than 70% appearing once. In germline, CDR1 is SEHNR, CDR2 FQNEAQ (reference sequence). This CDR3 region has 14 residues. The J segment lost 5 bases and the V segment lost 10 bases, leaving 11 bases of the junction unmatched. Separation from the approximately 690-subject first cohort characterized the roughly 130-subject validation cohort, to which the donors belonged. The TCR sequence derives from a woman aged 18-30 years in good health and CMV-seronegative. The chain joins TRBV7-9 to TRBJ2-5; 9 bases are shared with TRBD2. Sequenced: PBMCs. The CDR3 loop is CATHLAGGPETQYF. The CDR3 nucleotides are TGTGCCACCCATTTGGCGGGGGGGCCCGAGACCCAGTACTTC. The full variable domain, with the rest looked up from reference TRBV7-9 and TRBJ2-5, is DTGVSQNPRHKITKRGQNVTFRCDPISEHNRLYWYRQTLGQGPEFLTYFQNEAQLEKSRLLSDRFSAERPKGSFSTLEIQRTEQGDSAMYLCATHLAGGPETQYFGPGTRLLVL.